This TCR beta chain was identified during a study of shared clonotypes between healthy human individuals. About the study: A couple of women and a few men aged 18 to 49 served as donors. CD8 memory received one plate per donor, CD8 naive two, CD4 memory three and CD4 naive three.

Terminally differentiated effector memory CD45RA+ cells were left out of the naive CD8 fraction, which was CD45RO-negative and positively selected for CCR7. Deep-level settings were used for running the assay. The method was immunoSEQ multiplex PCR; TCRdb's version includes in-frame clones alone and lacks a portion of them. The repertoire holds about 2 million clones, with roughly 95% as singletons. Sequencing used naive CD8+ T cells sorted from blood. The clonotype comes from a man between 18 and 29 years old in good health.

This CDR3 reads CAVRAGGPVNEQFF. The CDR3 nucleotides are TGCGCCGTCCGGGCGGGAGGGCCGGTAAATGAGCAGTTCTTC. The chain combines TRBV10-2 with TRBJ2-1; 9 bases are shared with TRBD2. In germline, CDR1 is WSHSY, CDR2 SAAADI. Germline trimming cut 11 bases from V and 7 bases from J; bases unmatched to any gene: 12. The CDR3 is made up of 14 amino acids.